This T cell receptor beta chain was retrieved from a study of T cells of healthy individuals. By share, this clonotype ranks as medium-sized (0.01 to 0.1%). Via MiXCR, TCRdb re-called the 5' RACE reads, giving one row per CDR3 protein. The sample lists about 53,000 distinct CDR3 sequences; roughly 15% were seen once. V was trimmed by 7 bases and J by 2 bases, leaving 19 bases between them. This CDR3 is built from 16 residues. Germline lookup yields CDR1 SEHNR and CDR2 FQNEAQ (reference sequence). This sequence was found in a human donor in good health. The rearrangement uses TRBV7-9 and TRBJ2-3; D remains ambiguous. The CDR3 DNA is TGTGCCAGCACCCCCTCGGCCGAGTTGATCACAGATACGCAGTATTTT. Translated, it gives CASTPSAELITDTQYF.